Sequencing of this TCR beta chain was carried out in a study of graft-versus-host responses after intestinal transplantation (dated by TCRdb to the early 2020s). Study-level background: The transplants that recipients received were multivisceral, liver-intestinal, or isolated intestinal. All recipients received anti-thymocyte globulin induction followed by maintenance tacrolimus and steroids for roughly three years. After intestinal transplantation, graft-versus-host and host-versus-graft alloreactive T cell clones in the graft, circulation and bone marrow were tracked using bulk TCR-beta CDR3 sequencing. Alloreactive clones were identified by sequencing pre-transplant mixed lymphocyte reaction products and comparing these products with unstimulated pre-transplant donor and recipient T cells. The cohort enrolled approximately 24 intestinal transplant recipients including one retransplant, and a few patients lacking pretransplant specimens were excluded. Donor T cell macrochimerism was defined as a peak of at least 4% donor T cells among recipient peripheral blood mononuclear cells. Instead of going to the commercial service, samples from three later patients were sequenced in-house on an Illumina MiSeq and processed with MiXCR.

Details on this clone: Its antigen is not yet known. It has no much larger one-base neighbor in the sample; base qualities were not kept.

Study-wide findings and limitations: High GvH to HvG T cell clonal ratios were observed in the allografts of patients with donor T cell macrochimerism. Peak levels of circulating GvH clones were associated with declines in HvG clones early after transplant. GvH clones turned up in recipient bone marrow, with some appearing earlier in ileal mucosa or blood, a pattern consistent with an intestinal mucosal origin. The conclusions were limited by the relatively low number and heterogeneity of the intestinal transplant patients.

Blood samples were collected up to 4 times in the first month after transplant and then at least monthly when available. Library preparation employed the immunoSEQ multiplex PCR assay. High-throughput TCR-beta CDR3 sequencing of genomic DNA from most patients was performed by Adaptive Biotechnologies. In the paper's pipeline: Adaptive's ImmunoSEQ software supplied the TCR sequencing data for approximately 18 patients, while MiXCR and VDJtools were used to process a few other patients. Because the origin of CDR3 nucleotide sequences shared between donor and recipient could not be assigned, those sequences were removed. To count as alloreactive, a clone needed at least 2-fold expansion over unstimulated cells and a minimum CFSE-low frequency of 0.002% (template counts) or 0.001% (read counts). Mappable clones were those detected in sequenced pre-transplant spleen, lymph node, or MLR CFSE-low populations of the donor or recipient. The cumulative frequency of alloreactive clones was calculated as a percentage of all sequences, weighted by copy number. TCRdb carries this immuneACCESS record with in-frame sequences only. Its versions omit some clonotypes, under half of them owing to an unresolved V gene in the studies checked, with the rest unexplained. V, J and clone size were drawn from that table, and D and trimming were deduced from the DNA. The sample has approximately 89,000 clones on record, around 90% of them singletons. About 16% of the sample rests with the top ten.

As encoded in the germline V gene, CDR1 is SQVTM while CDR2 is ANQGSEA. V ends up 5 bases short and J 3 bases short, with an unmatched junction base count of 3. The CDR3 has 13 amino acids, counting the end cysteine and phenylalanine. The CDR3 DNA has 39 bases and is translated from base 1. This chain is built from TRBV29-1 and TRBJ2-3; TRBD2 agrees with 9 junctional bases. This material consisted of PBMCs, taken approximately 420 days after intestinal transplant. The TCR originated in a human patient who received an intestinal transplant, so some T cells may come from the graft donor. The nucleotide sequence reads TGCAGCGTTTGTCTAGCGGGGACAGATACGCAGTATTTT. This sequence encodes CSVCLAGTDTQYF.